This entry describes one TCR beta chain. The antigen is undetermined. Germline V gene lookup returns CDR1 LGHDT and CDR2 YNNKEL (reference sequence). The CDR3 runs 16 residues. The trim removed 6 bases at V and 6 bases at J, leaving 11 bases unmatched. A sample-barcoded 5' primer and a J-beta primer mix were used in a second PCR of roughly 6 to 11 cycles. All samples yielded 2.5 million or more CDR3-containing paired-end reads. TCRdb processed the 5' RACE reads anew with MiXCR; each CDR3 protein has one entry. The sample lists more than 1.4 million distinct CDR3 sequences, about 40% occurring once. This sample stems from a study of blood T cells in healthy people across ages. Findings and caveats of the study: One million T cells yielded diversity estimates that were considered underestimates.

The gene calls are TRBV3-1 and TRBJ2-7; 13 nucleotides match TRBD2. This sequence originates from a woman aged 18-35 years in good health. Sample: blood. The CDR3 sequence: CASRLGTSGISSEQYF. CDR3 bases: TGTGCCAGCAGACTTGGGACTAGCGGGATTTCTAGCGAGCAGTACTTC.